What follows describes a single T cell receptor beta chain. Assay used: immunoSEQ multiplex PCR; TCRdb lists only in-frame clones, some missing. This sample has 350,000 to 400,000 clones, with roughly 90% found just once. Trimming removed 5 bases from V and 8 bases from J; junction bases left unmatched: 11. The CDR3 is 16 amino acids. Germline V lookup: CDR1 LNHDA, CDR2 SQIVND (reference sequence). The entry originates in a study of blood T cell repertoires in COVID-19. Whole-study context: Whether acute or convalescent, the COVID-19 samples came from the United States, Italy and Spain. From T cells, B-cell-depleted T cells, or PBMCs came the material, which was cDNA or gDNA.

The clonotype originates from a woman under 40 with COVID-19, enrolled during active disease. This chain connects TRBV19 to TRBJ1-6; TRBD1 agrees at 8 bases. Sequenced sample: peripheral blood. CDR3 sequence (DNA): TGTGCCAGTAGTCCCTTGGACAGGGTGCTCCATTCACCCCTCCACTTT. Translation gives CASSPLDRVLHSPLHF. The whole variable domain, remainder taken from reference TRBV19 and TRBJ1-6, is DGGITQSPKYLFRKEGQNVTLSCEQNLNHDAMYWYRQDPGQGLRLIYYSQIVNDFQKGDIAEGYSVSREKKESFPLTVTSAQKNPTAFYLCASSPLDRVLHSPLHFGNGTRLTVT.